The source of this TCR beta chain is a study of shared clonotypes between healthy human individuals. At the level of the study: Used for every donor were three CD4 naive, three CD4 memory, two CD8 naive and one CD8 memory plate.

Only in-frame clones appear in the TCRdb table, and some are missing; sequencing was by immunoSEQ multiplex PCR. The table records roughly 760,000 clones, 74% of them present only once. Investigators divided CD4+ cells into CD45RA+ naive and CD45RA-negative memory subsets. As concerns this clone: Different DNA sequences within this sample yield the same CDR3.

Germline-derived CDR1 and CDR2 are SGHRS and YFSETQ. J was trimmed by 6 bases and V by 4 bases; bases with no gene match: 2. The CDR3 runs 12 residues. This clonotype originated in a woman between 25 and 40 years old in good health. The chain has TRBV5-1 and TRBJ1-1; 8 nucleotides align to TRBD1. Sequencing was carried out using memory CD4+ T cells sorted from blood. This sample's subset: CD45RA-negative fraction. For the CDR3, the DNA is TGCGCCAGCAGCGTGACAGGGGCTGAAGCTTTCTTT. Translation gives CASSVTGAEAFF. The complete variable domain, with remaining parts taken from reference TRBV5-1 and TRBJ1-1, reads KAGVTQTPRYLIKTRGQQVTLSCSPISGHRSVSWYQQTPGQGLQFLFEYFSETQRNKGNFPGRFSGRQFSNSRSEMNVSTLELGDSALYLCASSVTGAEAFFGQGTRLTVV.